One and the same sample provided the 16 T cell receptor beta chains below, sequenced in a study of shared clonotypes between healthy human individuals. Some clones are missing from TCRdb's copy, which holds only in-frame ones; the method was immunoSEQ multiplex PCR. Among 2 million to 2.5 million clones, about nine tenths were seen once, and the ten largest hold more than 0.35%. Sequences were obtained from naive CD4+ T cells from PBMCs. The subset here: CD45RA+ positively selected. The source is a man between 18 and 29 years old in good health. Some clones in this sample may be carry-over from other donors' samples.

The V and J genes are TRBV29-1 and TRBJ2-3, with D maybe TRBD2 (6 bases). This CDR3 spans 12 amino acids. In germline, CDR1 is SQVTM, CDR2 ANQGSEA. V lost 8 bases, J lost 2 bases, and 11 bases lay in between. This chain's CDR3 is CSPGDATDTQYF. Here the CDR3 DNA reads TGCAGCCCGGGGGACGCCACAGATACGCAGTATTTT.

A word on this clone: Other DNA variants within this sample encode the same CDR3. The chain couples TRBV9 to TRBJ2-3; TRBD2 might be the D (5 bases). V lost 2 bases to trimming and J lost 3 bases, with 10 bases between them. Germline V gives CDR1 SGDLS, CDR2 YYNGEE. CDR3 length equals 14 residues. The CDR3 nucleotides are TGTGCCAGCAGCGTTTTATCGGGGACAGATACGCAGTATTTT. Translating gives CASSVLSGTDTQYF. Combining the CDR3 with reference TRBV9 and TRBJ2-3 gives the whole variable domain DSGVTQTPKHLITATGQRVTLRCSPRSGDLSVYWYQQSLDQGLQFLIQYYNGEERAKGNILERFSAQQFPDLHSELNLSSLELGDSALYFCASSVLSGTDTQYFGPGTRLTVL.

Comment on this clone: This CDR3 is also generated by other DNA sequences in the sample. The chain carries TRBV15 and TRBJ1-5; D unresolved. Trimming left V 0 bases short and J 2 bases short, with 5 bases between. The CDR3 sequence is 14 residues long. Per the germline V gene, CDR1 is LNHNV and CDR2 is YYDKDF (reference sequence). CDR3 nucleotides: TGTGCCACCAGCAGAGACCTCGGCAATCAGCCCCAGCATTTT. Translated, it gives CATSRDLGNQPQHF.

CDR3 sequence: CASTHQPGTQNNEQFF. The DNA for the CDR3 is TGTGCCAGCACCCACCAACCCGGGACTCAAAACAATGAGCAGTTCTTC. The chain links TRBV7-8 to TRBJ2-1; weak D call: TRBD2 (6 bases). Looked up from germline, CDR1 is SGHVS and CDR2 is FQNEAQ. Trimming removed 7 bases from V and 5 bases from J, with 21 bases in between. This CDR3 region has 16 residues.

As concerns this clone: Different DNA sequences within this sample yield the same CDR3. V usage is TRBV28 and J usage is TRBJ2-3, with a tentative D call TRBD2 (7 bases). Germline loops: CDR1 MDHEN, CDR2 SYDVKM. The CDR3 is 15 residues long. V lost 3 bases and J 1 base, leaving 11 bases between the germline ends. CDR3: CASSFGGAGTDTQYF. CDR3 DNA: TGTGCCAGCAGTTTTGGGGGGGCAGGCACAGATACGCAGTATTTT.

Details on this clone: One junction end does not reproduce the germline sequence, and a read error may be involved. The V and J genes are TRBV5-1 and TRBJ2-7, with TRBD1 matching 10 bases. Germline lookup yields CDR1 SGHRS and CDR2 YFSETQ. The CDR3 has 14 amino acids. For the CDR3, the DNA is TGCGCCAGCAGCTCGACAGGGGGCTCCCACGAGCAGTACTTC. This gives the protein CASSSTGGSHEQYF.

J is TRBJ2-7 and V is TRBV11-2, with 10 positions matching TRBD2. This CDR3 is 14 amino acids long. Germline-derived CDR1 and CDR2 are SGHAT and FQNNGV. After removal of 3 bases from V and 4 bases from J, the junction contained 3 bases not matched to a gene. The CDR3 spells CASSFTSGNYEQYF. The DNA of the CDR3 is TGTGCCAGCAGCTTCACTAGCGGGAATTACGAGCAGTACTTC.

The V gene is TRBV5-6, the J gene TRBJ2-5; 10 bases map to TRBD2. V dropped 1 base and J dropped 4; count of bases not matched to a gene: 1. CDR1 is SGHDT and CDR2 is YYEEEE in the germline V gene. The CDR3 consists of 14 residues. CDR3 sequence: CASSLLAGGETQYF. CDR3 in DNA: TGTGCCAGCAGCTTGTTAGCGGGAGGAGAGACCCAGTACTTC.

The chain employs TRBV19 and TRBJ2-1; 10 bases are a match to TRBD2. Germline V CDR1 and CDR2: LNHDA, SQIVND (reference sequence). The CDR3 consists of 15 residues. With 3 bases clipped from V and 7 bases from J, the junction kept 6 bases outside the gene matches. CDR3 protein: CASSIVVAGGNEQFF. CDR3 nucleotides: TGTGCCAGTAGTATTGTGGTAGCGGGAGGAAATGAGCAGTTCTTC.

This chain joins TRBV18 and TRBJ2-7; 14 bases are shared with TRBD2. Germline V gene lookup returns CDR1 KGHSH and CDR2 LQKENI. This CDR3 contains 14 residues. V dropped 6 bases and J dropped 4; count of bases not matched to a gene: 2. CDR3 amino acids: CASSRTSGRYEQYF. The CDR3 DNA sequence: TGTGCCAGCTCTCGGACTAGCGGGAGGTACGAGCAGTACTTC. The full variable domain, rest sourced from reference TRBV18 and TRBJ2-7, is NAGVMQNPRHLVRRRGQEARLRCSPMKGHSHVYWYRQLPEEGLKFMVYLQKENIIDESGMPKERFSAEFPKEGPSILRIQQVVRGDSAAYFCASSRTSGRYEQYFGPGTRLTVT.

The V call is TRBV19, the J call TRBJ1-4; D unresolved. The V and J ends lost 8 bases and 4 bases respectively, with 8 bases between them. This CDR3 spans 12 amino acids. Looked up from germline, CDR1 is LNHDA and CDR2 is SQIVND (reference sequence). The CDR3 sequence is CASREHNEKLFF. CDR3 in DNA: TGTGCCAGTCGGGAGCATAATGAAAAACTGTTTTTT. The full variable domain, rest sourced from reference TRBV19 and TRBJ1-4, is DGGITQSPKYLFRKEGQNVTLSCEQNLNHDAMYWYRQDPGQGLRLIYYSQIVNDFQKGDIAEGYSVSREKKESFPLTVTSAQKNPTAFYLCASREHNEKLFFGSGTQLSVL.

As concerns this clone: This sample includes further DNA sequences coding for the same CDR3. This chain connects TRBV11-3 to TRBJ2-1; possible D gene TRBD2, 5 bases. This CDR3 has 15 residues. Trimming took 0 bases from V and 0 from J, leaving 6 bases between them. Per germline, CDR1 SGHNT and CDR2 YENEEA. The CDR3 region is CASSLDTSSYNEQFF. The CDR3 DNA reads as TGTGCCAGCAGCTTAGATACTAGCTCCTACAATGAGCAGTTCTTC.

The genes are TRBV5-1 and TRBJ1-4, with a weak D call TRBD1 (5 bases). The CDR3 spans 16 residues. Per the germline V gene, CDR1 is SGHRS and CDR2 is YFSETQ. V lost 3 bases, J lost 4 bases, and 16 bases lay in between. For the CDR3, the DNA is TGCGCCAGCAGCTCCGGGGACCGAGAAGGTAATGAAAAACTGTTTTTT. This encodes CASSSGDREGNEKLFF.

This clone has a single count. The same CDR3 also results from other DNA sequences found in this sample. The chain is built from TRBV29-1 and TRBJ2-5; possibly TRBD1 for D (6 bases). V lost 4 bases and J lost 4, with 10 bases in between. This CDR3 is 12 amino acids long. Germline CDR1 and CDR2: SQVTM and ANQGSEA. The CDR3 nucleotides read TGCAGCGTTGTACAGGGCGCAGAGACCCAGTACTTC. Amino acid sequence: CSVVQGAETQYF.

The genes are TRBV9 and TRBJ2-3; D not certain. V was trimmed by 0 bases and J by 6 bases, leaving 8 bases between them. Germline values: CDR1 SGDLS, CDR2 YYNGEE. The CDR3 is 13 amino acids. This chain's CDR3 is CASSVGPVDTQYF. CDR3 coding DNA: TGTGCCAGCAGCGTAGGACCCGTGGATACGCAGTATTTT.

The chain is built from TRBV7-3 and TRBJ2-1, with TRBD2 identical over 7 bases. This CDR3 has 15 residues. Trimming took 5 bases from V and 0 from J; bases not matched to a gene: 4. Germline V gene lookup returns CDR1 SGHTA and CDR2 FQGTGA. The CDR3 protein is CASSDLADSYNEQFF. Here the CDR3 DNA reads TGTGCCAGCAGCGATCTAGCGGACTCCTACAATGAGCAGTTCTTC.